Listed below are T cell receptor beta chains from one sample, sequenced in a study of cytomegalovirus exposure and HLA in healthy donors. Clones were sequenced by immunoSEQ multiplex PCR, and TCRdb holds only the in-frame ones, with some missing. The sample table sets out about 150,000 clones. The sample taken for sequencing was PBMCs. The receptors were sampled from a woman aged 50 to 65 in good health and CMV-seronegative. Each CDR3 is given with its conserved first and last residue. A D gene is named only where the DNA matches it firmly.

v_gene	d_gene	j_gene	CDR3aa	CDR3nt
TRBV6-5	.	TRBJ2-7	CASSYAGTSYEQYF	TGTGCCAGCAGTTACGCTGGGACATCCTACGAGCAGTACTTC
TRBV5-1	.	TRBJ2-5	CASSFGQQETQYF	TGCGCCAGCAGCTTTGGCCAGCAAGAGACCCAGTACTTC
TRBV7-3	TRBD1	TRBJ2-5	CASSQRTGGGETQYF	TGTGCCAGCAGCCAAAGGACAGGGGGCGGGGAGACCCAGTACTTC
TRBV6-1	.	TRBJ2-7	CASSTQGSHEQYF	TGTGCCAGCAGTACCCAGGGGTCCCACGAGCAGTACTTC
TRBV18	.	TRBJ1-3	CASSPSLQGNTIYF	TGTGCCAGCTCACCATCGTTACAGGGAAACACCATATATTTT
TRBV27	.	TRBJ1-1	CASSFRGPTEAFF	TGTGCCAGCAGTTTCAGGGGTCCCACTGAAGCTTTCTTT
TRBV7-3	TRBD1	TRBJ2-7	CASSLSGQGYEQYF	TGTGCCAGCAGCTTAAGCGGACAGGGGTACGAGCAGTACTTC
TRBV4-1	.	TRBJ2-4	CASSQGTGRANIQYF	TGCGCCAGCAGCCAAGGGACAGGGAGGGCCAACATTCAGTACTTC
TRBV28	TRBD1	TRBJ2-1	CASTQSEGAFNNEQFF	TGTGCCAGCACCCAGTCCGAGGGGGCCTTTAACAATGAGCAGTTCTTC
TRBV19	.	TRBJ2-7	CASSDRRDSYEQYF	TGTGCCAGTAGCGATCGTCGGGACTCCTACGAGCAGTACTTC
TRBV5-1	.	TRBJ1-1	CASSLGIGAGWSEAFF	TGCGCCAGCAGCTTGGGCATAGGGGCTGGTTGGAGTGAAGCTTTCTTT
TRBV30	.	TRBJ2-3	CAWSVTRGVDTQYF	TGTGCCTGGAGTGTTACTAGAGGTGTAGATACGCAGTATTTT
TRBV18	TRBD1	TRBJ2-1	CASSPGQGNEQFF	TGTGCCAGCTCACCTGGACAGGGGAATGAGCAGTTCTTC
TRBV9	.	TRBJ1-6	CASSVGESSYNSPLHF	TGTGCCAGCAGCGTAGGGGAGAGCTCCTATAATTCACCCCTCCACTTT
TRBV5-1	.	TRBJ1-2	CASSLVREGENYGYTF	TGCGCCAGCAGCTTGGTGAGGGAAGGTGAGAACTATGGCTACACCTTC
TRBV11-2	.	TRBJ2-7	CASSLGWGESYEQYF	TGTGCCAGCAGCTTAGGTTGGGGAGAATCCTACGAGCAGTACTTC
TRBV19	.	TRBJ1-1	CASSPRQHEAFF	TGTGCCAGTAGTCCCCGACAGCATGAAGCTTTCTTT
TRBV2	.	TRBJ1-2	CASSEINVAQSYGYTF	TGTGCCAGCAGTGAAATTAATGTAGCCCAATCCTATGGCTACACCTTC
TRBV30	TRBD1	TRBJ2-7	CAWRGQGAAYEQYF	TGTGCCTGGAGAGGACAGGGGGCTGCGTACGAGCAGTACTTC
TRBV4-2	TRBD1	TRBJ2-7	CASSQELRDRGEIGVSF	TGTGCCAGCAGCCAAGAACTCAGGGACAGGGGGGAGATAGGGGTGTCCTTC
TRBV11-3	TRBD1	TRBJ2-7	CASSPGTGGAHEQYF	TGTGCCAGCAGCCCCGGGACAGGGGGCGCACACGAGCAGTACTTC
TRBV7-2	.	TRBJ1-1	CASSFTTGNTEAFF	TGTGCCAGCAGCTTCACCACAGGTAACACTGAAGCTTTCTTT